These 28 T cell receptor beta chains originate from one sample sequenced in a study of blood T cell repertoires in COVID-19. Here immunoSEQ multiplex PCR was the method, and the copy in TCRdb shows in-frame clones only, minus some. The top ten clones hold 3.5% to 5% of a sample with fewer than 250,000 clones, 80% to 90% of them seen once. The sample comprised peripheral blood. The source of these receptors is a man aged 50-60 years with acute or convalescent COVID-19.

The chain employs TRBV7-9 and TRBJ2-7, with D perhaps TRBD2 (5 bases). This CDR3 region has 15 residues. With 5 bases removed from V and 6 bases from J, the gap between germline ends came to 20 bases. In germline, CDR1 is SEHNR, CDR2 FQNEAQ (reference sequence). This CDR3 is CASSLKPGVVPEQYF. DNA for the CDR3: TGTGCCAGCAGCCTTAAACCCGGGGTGGTCCCCGAGCAGTACTTC.

The V gene is TRBV3-1 (or the pseudogene TRBV3-2), the J gene TRBJ1-2; the match to TRBD1 covers 7 bases. Germline V gene sequence: CDR1 LGHDT, CDR2 YNNKEL (reference sequence). V lost 0 bases and J lost 8; bases outside the gene matches: 9. The CDR3 spans 15 residues. The CDR3 coding sequence is TGTGCCAGCAGCCAAGATACGGCAGGGGGAAGGGGCTACACCTTC. Protein sequence: CASSQDTAGGRGYTF.

The count of this clone is one. The genes are TRBV5-6 and TRBJ2-2, with D hard to call. The V gene's germline CDR1 is SGHDT and CDR2 YYEEEE. The CDR3 loop spans 13 amino acids. Trimming removed 6 bases from V and 4 bases from J, with 10 bases in between. CDR3 in DNA: TGTGCCAGCACAAAATCCCCCACCGGGGAGCTGTTTTTT. It specifies CASTKSPTGELFF. Full variable domain (remainder filled in from reference TRBV5-6 and TRBJ2-2): DAGVTQSPTHLIKTRGQQVTLRCSPKSGHDTVSWYQQALGQGPQFIFQYYEEEERQRGNFPDRFSGHQFPNYSSELNVNALLLGDSALYLCASTKSPTGELFFGEGSRLTVL.

The chain couples TRBV4-1 to TRBJ1-2; D might be TRBD1 (6 bases). Germline values: CDR1 MGHRA, CDR2 YSYEKL. The V end was cut by 2 bases, the J end by 0 bases, with 13 bases between. The CDR3 consists of 16 residues. The CDR3 region is CASSQPGVPSNYGYTF. CDR3 coding DNA: TGCGCCAGCAGCCAACCAGGGGTACCTTCTAACTATGGCTACACCTTC.

The chain uses TRBV6-5 and TRBJ2-7; 8 nucleotides agree with TRBD2. The CDR3 runs to 16 residues. Germline lookup yields CDR1 MNHEY and CDR2 SVGAGI. The V segment lost 0 bases and the J segment 3 bases; nucleotides outside the gene matches: 7. Here the CDR3 reads CASSYSISRGGYEQYF. In DNA form, the CDR3 reads TGTGCCAGCAGTTACTCGATTTCCCGGGGGGGCTACGAGCAGTACTTC.

This clone appeared once. The chain combines TRBV6-1 with TRBJ2-2, with 15 nucleotides matching TRBD2. With 4 bases clipped from V and 5 bases from J, the junction kept 2 bases outside the gene matches. The CDR3 totals 16 residues. The germline gives CDR1 MNHNS, CDR2 SASEGT. CDR3 in DNA: TGTGCCAGCAGTGGGACTAGCGGGGGGGTAACCGGGGAGCTGTTTTTT. Amino acids: CASSGTSGGVTGELFF.

This sequence joins TRBV7-9 and TRBJ1-3; D gene unclear. The V end was cut by 7 bases, the J end by 3 bases, with 16 bases between. The germline CDR1 and CDR2 sequences are SEHNR and FQNEAQ (reference sequence). The CDR3 is 15 amino acids. The CDR3 reads CASTLSPLRGNTIYF. The CDR3, as DNA: TGTGCCAGCACCCTATCGCCGCTTCGTGGAAACACCATATATTTT.

In its sample, this clone was seen once. The chain couples TRBV2 to TRBJ2-7; D unclear. The CDR3 has 14 amino acids. The ends were cut back, 3 bases at V and 2 bases at J, with 11 bases in the middle. CDR1 SNHLY and CDR2 FYNNEI come from the germline V gene. The CDR3 sequence: CASSDLQRAYEQYF. CDR3 in DNA: TGTGCCAGCAGTGATTTACAGAGAGCCTACGAGCAGTACTTC.

This clone was detected only a few times. The V and J genes are TRBV7-8 and TRBJ1-2; D is perhaps TRBD1 (5 bases). Germline-derived CDR1 and CDR2 are SGHVS and FQNEAQ. The CDR3 is 13 residues long. V was pared by 5 bases and J by 6 bases, with 13 bases between. DNA for the CDR3: TGTGCCAGCAGCACGCAGGTGGACAATGGCTACACCTTC. Encoded protein: CASSTQVDNGYTF.

The chain employs TRBV29-1 and TRBJ2-7, with a weak D call TRBD1 (5 bases). CDR1 and CDR2 from the germline V gene are SQVTM and ANQGSEA. There are 13 residues in the CDR3. Trimming cost V 4 bases and J 5 bases, with 15 bases left between them. The CDR3 sequence: CSVATVRSHEQYF. The CDR3 DNA follows: TGCAGCGTTGCGACAGTACGATCCCACGAGCAGTACTTC.

Remarks on this clone: Other nucleotide sequences from this sample produce the same CDR3. This chain joins TRBV2 and TRBJ1-6; D is undetermined. Germline V lookup: CDR1 SNHLY, CDR2 FYNNEI. The ends were cut back, 4 bases at V and 5 bases at J, with 9 bases in the middle. This CDR3 comprises 14 residues. DNA of the CDR3: TGTGCCAGCAGTGCGAGGACTGATAATTCACCCCTCCACTTT. Its protein is CASSARTDNSPLHF.

This sequence joins TRBV29-1 and TRBJ1-2, with TRBD1 identical over 9 bases. The CDR3 spans 15 residues. Germline trimming cut 6 bases from V and 1 base from J; bases unmatched to any gene: 9. In germline, CDR1 is SQVTM, CDR2 ANQGSEA. The CDR3 here is CSVPGTGNFNYGYTF. The CDR3 DNA is TGCAGCGTCCCCGGGACAGGGAATTTTAACTATGGCTACACCTTC. Full variable domain (rest looked up from reference TRBV29-1 and TRBJ1-2): SAVISQKPSRDICQRGTSLTIQCQVDSQVTMMFWYRQQPGQSLTLIATANQGSEATYESGFVIDKFPISRPNLTFSTLTVSNMSPEDSSIYLCSVPGTGNFNYGYTFGSGTRLTVV.

J is TRBJ1-6 and V is TRBV5-8; D uncertain. This CDR3 has 17 amino acids. The germline CDR1 and CDR2 sequences are SGHTS and YDEGEE. The V end lost 1 base, the J end lost 3 bases, and 14 bases lay between the germline ends. DNA for the CDR3: TGTGCCAGCAGCTTGACCACAAGACGGAGCTATAATTCACCCCTCCACTTT. It encodes CASSLTTRRSYNSPLHF.

Here the CDR3 DNA reads TGTGCCAGCAGTTACTCTGGGGGCCGAACTGAAGCTTTCTTT. This codes for CASSYSGGRTEAFF. This chain connects TRBV6-5 to TRBJ1-1; perhaps TRBD1 as D (6 bases). Germline V gene data show CDR1 as MNHEY and CDR2 as SVGAGI. This CDR3 is built from 14 residues. The ends were cut back, 0 bases at V and 5 bases at J, with 10 bases in the middle.

The genes are TRBV11-2 and TRBJ1-1; D gene ambiguous. The CDR3 runs 16 residues. Germline V gene sequence: CDR1 SGHAT, CDR2 FQNNGV. The V and J ends lost 4 bases and 1 base respectively, with 16 bases between them. CDR3 residues: CASSSPSGVGNTEAFF. The CDR3 region has the DNA TGTGCCAGCAGCTCCCCAAGCGGGGTTGGGAACACTGAAGCTTTCTTT.

The chain has TRBV10-3 and TRBJ2-1; TRBD2 aligns across 11 bases. There are 17 residues in the CDR3. Germline values: CDR1 ENHRY, CDR2 SYGVKD. The V segment lost 2 bases and the J segment 5 bases; nucleotides outside the gene matches: 8. The CDR3 protein is CAISEISGGALDNEQFF. The CDR3 DNA follows: TGTGCCATCAGTGAGATTAGCGGGGGGGCCCTAGACAATGAGCAGTTCTTC.

This clone was observed a handful of times. The genes are TRBV19 and TRBJ2-1; 9 positions match TRBD1. The CDR3 length is 13 residues. The trim removed 9 bases at V and 7 bases at J, leaving 7 bases unmatched. Germline V gives CDR1 LNHDA, CDR2 SQIVND (reference sequence). The CDR3 region has the DNA TGTGCCAGACACCGGGACAGGGTAAATGAGCAGTTCTTC. Protein: CARHRDRVNEQFF.

The V gene is TRBV11-2, the J gene TRBJ1-2, with 8 bases aligning to TRBD1. Germline lookup yields CDR1 SGHAT and CDR2 FQNNGV. V shed 4 bases and J 7 bases; nucleotides not matched to a gene: 8. The CDR3 has 14 amino acids. The chain's CDR3 is CASSSATGGSGYTF. The CDR3 nucleotides read TGTGCCAGCAGCTCCGCTACAGGGGGTAGTGGCTACACCTTC.

This clone has only one observation. The chain combines TRBV2 with TRBJ2-7; D is possibly TRBD2 (5 bases). V lost 0 bases, J lost 8 bases, and 17 bases lay in between. There are 15 residues in the CDR3. From germline, CDR1 is SNHLY and CDR2 FYNNEI. CDR3 nucleotides: TGTGCCAGCAGTGAAGCGCGGGTTGTGAGCTTCAAGCAGTACTTC. It translates to CASSEARVVSFKQYF.

The chain uses TRBV3-1 (or the pseudogene TRBV3-2) and TRBJ1-1; no firm D call. V lost 1 base and J 2 bases, leaving 8 bases between the germline ends. The CDR3 totals 14 residues. From germline, CDR1 is LGHDT and CDR2 YNNKEL (reference sequence). Here the CDR3 DNA reads TGTGCCAGCAGCCAAGGGGCAGTTAACACTGAAGCTTTCTTT. As protein: CASSQGAVNTEAFF.

V gene TRBV3-1 (or the pseudogene TRBV3-2) combines with J gene TRBJ1-4; 10 nucleotides match TRBD1. The trim removed 1 base at V and 3 bases at J, leaving 2 bases unmatched. Germline loops: CDR1 LGHDT, CDR2 YNNKEL (reference sequence). The CDR3 loop spans 16 amino acids. The CDR3 region is CASSQVGQGANEKLFF. For the CDR3, the DNA is TGTGCCAGCAGCCAAGTCGGACAGGGGGCTAATGAAAAACTGTTTTTT.

This clone showed up just a few times. The rearrangement joins TRBV7-9 to TRBJ2-1; D is ambiguous. Germline V gene sequence: CDR1 SEHNR, CDR2 FQNEAQ (reference sequence). V shed 2 bases and J shed 1 base, with 6 bases lying between them. The length of the CDR3 is 14 residues. The CDR3 here is CASSLQDSYNEQFF. CDR3 coding DNA: TGTGCCAGCAGCTTACAGGATTCCTACAATGAGCAGTTCTTC.

This clone was recorded only once. The rearrangement links TRBV11-1 to TRBJ1-1; D is possibly TRBD1 (6 bases). Germline CDR1 is SGHAT and CDR2 is FQDESV (reference sequence). Between the trimmed V and J ends, which lost 5 bases and 5 bases, there was a span of 12 bases. The CDR3 covers 13 residues. This CDR3 is CASSAPGQTEAFF. The CDR3 nucleotides are TGTGCCAGCAGCGCCCCCGGACAGACTGAAGCTTTCTTT. The whole variable domain, filled in from reference TRBV11-1 and TRBJ1-1, reads EAEVAQSPRYKITEKSQAVAFWCDPISGHATLYWYRQILGQGPELLVQFQDESVVDDSQLPKDRFSAERLKGVDSTLKIQPAELGDSAMYLCASSAPGQTEAFFGQGTRLTVV.

The V call is TRBV28, the J call TRBJ1-3; D remains ambiguous. V dropped 3 bases and J dropped 0 bases, with 6 bases sitting between them. The CDR3 extends over 14 amino acids. Looked up from germline, CDR1 is MDHEN and CDR2 is SYDVKM. CDR3 amino acids: CASSLSNSGNTIYF. The CDR3 DNA reads as TGTGCCAGCAGTTTGAGCAACTCTGGAAACACCATATATTTT.

The V and J genes are TRBV5-1 and TRBJ2-7; 9 nucleotides line up with TRBD1. The CDR3 spans 16 residues. The V gene's germline CDR1 is SGHRS and CDR2 YFSETQ. J lost 4 bases, V lost 0 bases, and 8 bases had no gene match. CDR3: CASSLAQATGGYEQYF. The CDR3 nucleotides are TGCGCCAGCAGCTTGGCCCAAGCGACAGGGGGTTACGAGCAGTACTTC.

The chain employs TRBV19 and TRBJ1-5; 7 bases align to TRBD1. Germline CDR1 LNHDA, CDR2 SQIVND (reference sequence). The CDR3 extends over 14 amino acids. V lost 6 bases to trimming and J lost 11 bases; unmatched junction nucleotides: 13. CDR3 in DNA: TGTGCCAGTAGGCAGGGACAGCCGGGAAAAGCCCAGCATTTT. Translating gives CASRQGQPGKAQHF.

The gene calls are TRBV12-3 or TRBV12-4 and TRBJ2-7, with D perhaps TRBD1 (5 bases). Trimming removed 5 bases from V and 0 bases from J, with 8 bases in between. The CDR3 runs 13 residues. The CDR3 sequence is CASSQGYSYEQYF. CDR3 coding DNA: TGTGCCAGCAGTCAGGGATACTCCTACGAGCAGTACTTC.

The chain carries TRBV6-5 and TRBJ1-6, with 8 bases lining up with TRBD1. Germline values: CDR1 MNHEY, CDR2 SVGAGI. The J segment lost 8 bases and the V segment lost 1 base, leaving 4 bases of the junction unmatched. This CDR3 has 15 residues. The CDR3 bases are TGTGCCAGCAGTTACTACGGACAGGGTTATTCACCCCTCCACTTT. Its protein product is CASSYYGQGYSPLHF.